The 2 T cell receptor beta chains reported below all come from one sample, sequenced in a study of T cells in Graves' hyperthyroidism and ophthalmopathy. RNA transcripts served as the template for amplifying TCR beta CDR3 regions. An initial round of RT-PCR targeting the TCR CDR3 relied on the HTBI primer set. TCRdb re-analysed the multiplex PCR reads in MiXCR, keeping a single row per CDR3 protein. The sample comprises roughly 400,000 distinct CDR3 sequences, roughly 25% of which are singletons, and more than 60% rests with the top ten. The sequenced sample consisted of blood. The receptor source for this set is a man aged 50 or older with Graves' hyperthyroidism.

The J gene is TRBJ2-7, the V gene TRBV6-1; 10 nucleotides line up with TRBD2. The CDR3 is 14 residues long. Germline CDR1 and CDR2: MNHNS and SASEGT. V gave up 7 bases and J gave up 3 bases; unmatched junction bases: 6. The CDR3: CASNWVAGGYEQYF. The CDR3 bases are TGTGCCAGCAATTGGGTAGCGGGAGGCTACGAGCAGTACTTC.

This sequence joins TRBV7-2 and TRBJ2-7, with TRBD2 matching over 10 bases. Germline loops: CDR1 SGHTA, CDR2 FQGNSA. CDR3 length: 15 residues. Germline trimming cut 2 bases from V and 9 bases from J; bases unmatched to any gene: 10. CDR3 loop: CASSLSLAGVGGQYF. DNA for the CDR3: TGTGCCAGCAGCTTATCCCTAGCGGGAGTAGGTGGGCAGTACTTC.